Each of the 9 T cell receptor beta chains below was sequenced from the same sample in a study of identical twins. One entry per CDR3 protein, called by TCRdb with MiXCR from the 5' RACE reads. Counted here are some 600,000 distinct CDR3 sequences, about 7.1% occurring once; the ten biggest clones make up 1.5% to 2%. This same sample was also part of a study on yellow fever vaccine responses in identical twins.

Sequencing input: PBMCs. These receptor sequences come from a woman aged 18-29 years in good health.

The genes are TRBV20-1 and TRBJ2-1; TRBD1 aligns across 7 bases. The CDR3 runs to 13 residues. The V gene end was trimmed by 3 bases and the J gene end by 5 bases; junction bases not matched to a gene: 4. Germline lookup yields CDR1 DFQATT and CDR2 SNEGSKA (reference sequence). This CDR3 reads CSASQGDDNEQFF. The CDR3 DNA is TGCAGTGCTAGCCAGGGGGATGACAATGAGCAGTTCTTC.

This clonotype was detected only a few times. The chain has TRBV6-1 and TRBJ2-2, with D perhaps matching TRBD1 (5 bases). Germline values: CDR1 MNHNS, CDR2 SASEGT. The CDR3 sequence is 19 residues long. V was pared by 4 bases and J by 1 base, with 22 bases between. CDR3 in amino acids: CASSGQQTPTVLNTGELFF. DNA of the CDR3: TGTGCCAGCAGTGGTCAACAGACACCGACAGTATTGAACACCGGGGAGCTGTTTTTT.

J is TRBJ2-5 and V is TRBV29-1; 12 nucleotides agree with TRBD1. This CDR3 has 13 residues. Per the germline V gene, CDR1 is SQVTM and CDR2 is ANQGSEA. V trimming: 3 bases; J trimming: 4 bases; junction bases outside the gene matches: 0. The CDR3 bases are TGCAGCGTTGAGGGACAGGGGGCAGAGACCCAGTACTTC. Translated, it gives CSVEGQGAETQYF.

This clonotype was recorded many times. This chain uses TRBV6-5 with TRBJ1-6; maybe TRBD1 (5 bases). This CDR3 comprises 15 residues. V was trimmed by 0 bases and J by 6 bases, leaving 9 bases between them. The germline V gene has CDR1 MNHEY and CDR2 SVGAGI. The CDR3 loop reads CASSYSLQGNSPLHF. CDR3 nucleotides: TGTGCCAGCAGTTACTCTCTTCAGGGTAATTCACCCCTCCACTTT.

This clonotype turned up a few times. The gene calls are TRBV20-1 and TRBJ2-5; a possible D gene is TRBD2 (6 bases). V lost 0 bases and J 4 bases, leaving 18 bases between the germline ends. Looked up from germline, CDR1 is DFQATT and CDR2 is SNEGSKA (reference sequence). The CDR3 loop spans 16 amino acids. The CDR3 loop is CSARDPAGPPRETQYF. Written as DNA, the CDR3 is TGCAGTGCTAGAGATCCGGCGGGACCTCCCCGAGAGACCCAGTACTTC.

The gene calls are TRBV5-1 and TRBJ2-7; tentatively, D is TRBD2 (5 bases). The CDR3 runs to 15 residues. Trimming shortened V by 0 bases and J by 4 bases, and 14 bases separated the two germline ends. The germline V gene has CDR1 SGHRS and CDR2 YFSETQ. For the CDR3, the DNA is TGCGCCAGCAGCTTGGAGGACTCCTCAAGGTACGAGCAGTACTTC. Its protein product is CASSLEDSSRYEQYF.

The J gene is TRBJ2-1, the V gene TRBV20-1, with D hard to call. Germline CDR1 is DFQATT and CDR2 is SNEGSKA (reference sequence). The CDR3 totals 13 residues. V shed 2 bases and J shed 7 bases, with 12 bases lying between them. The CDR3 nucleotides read TGCAGTGCTAGACCCTCGACCTTAAATGAGCAGTTCTTC. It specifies CSARPSTLNEQFF.

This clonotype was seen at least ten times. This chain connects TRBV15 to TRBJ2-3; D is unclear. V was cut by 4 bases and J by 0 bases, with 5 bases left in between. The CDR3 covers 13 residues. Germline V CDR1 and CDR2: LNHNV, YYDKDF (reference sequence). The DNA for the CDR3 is TGTGCCACCAGCACGGCTAGCACAGATACGCAGTATTTT. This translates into CATSTASTDTQYF.

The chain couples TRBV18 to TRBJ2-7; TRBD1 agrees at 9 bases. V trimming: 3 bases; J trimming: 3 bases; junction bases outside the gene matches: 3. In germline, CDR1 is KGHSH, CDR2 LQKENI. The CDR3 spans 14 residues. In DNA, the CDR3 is TGTGCCAGCTCACCGACGGACAGGGGCTACGAGCAGTACTTC. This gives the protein CASSPTDRGYEQYF.